A selection of T cell receptor beta chains follows, all from one sample in a study of T-cell memory formation after mild COVID-19. MiXCR, run by TCRdb on the 5' RACE reads, gives a single entry per CDR3 protein. The sample yields 470,000 or so distinct CDR3 sequences, approximately 25% seen once. The sample comprised PBMCs or a T cell subset sorted from them (not recorded which). Receptor source: an adult woman who had mild COVID-19 (a few samples of this study predate the infection). Cell type and time point are not known. Each CDR3 is given with its conserved first and last residue. The order of the fields is J gene, D gene, clone size, V gene, CDR3 DNA, CDR3 protein. A D gene is named only where the DNA matches it firmly. Part of the rows lack a size; the others show once, few, many or a class for expanded clones.

j_call: TRBJ2-1; d_call: NA; clone_size: NA; v_call: TRBV20-1; cdr3_nt: TGCAGTGCTAGGGGGAACCCCTACAATGAGCAGTTCTTC; cdr3_aa: CSARGNPYNEQFF
j_call: TRBJ2-7; d_call: NA; clone_size: few; v_call: TRBV7-2; cdr3_nt: TGTGCCAGCAGCTTAGCGGTAGAATACTACGAGCAGTACTTC; cdr3_aa: CASSLAVEYYEQYF
j_call: TRBJ1-4; d_call: NA; clone_size: few; v_call: TRBV4-3; cdr3_nt: TGCGCCAGCAGCCAAGATCTCGGGGGCTGGAATGAAAAACTGTTTTTT; cdr3_aa: CASSQDLGGWNEKLFF
j_call: TRBJ1-1; d_call: NA; clone_size: NA; v_call: TRBV12-3/TRBV12-4; cdr3_nt: TGTGCCAGCAGTGCCCCACGGAGCTTGACTGAAGCTTTCTTT; cdr3_aa: CASSAPRSLTEAFF
j_call: TRBJ1-1; d_call: TRBD1; clone_size: NA; v_call: TRBV5-1; cdr3_nt: TGCGCCAGCAGCTTGACCGGGACAGTAAACTTTGAAGCTTTCTTT; cdr3_aa: CASSLTGTVNFEAFF
j_call: TRBJ2-7; d_call: TRBD2; clone_size: few; v_call: TRBV10-3; cdr3_nt: TGTGCCATCAGTGAGTCGGAGACTAGCGGCTCCTCCTACGAGCAGTACTTC; cdr3_aa: CAISESETSGSSYEQYF
j_call: TRBJ2-7; d_call: NA; clone_size: NA; v_call: TRBV4-1; cdr3_nt: TGCGCCAGCAGCCACCCTCGGGGGGACAGACCTCTATTC; cdr3_aa: CASSHPRGDRPLF
j_call: TRBJ1-1; d_call: NA; clone_size: many; v_call: TRBV5-5; cdr3_nt: TGTGCCAGCAGCTTTACGTCGGGCGGGGGATCTGAAGCTTTCTTT; cdr3_aa: CASSFTSGGGSEAFF
j_call: TRBJ2-7; d_call: NA; clone_size: NA; v_call: TRBV4-1; cdr3_nt: TGCGCCAGCAGCCAAGATCTGGCAGTTCCCATTTACGAGCAGTACTTC; cdr3_aa: CASSQDLAVPIYEQYF
j_call: TRBJ1-1; d_call: NA; clone_size: NA; v_call: TRBV27; cdr3_nt: TGTGCCAGCAGTTCCGGACAGAGGAACACTGAAGCTTTCTTT; cdr3_aa: CASSSGQRNTEAFF
j_call: TRBJ2-3; d_call: NA; clone_size: NA; v_call: TRBV7-3; cdr3_nt: TGTGCCAGCAGCTTAAGTCCGGGGCTGACCACAGATACGCAGTATTTT; cdr3_aa: CASSLSPGLTTDTQYF
j_call: TRBJ2-1; d_call: TRBD2; clone_size: few; v_call: TRBV12-3/TRBV12-4; cdr3_nt: TGTGCCACCAGAGCGGGAAACAATGAGCAGTTCTTC; cdr3_aa: CATRAGNNEQFF
j_call: TRBJ2-1; d_call: NA; clone_size: NA; v_call: TRBV29-1; cdr3_nt: TGCAGCGTTGAGGGGGCCGGTTTAAATGAGCAGTTCTTC; cdr3_aa: CSVEGAGLNEQFF
j_call: TRBJ2-2; d_call: NA; clone_size: NA; v_call: TRBV24-1; cdr3_nt: TGTGCCACCAGTGATTGGTCGGGCAGCTCGACCGGGGAGCTGTTTTTT; cdr3_aa: CATSDWSGSSTGELFF
j_call: TRBJ2-7; d_call: TRBD2; clone_size: NA; v_call: TRBV20-1; cdr3_nt: TGCAGTGCCTCACCCTCGGGACTAGCGTCGACAGAGCAGTACTTC; cdr3_aa: CSASPSGLASTEQYF
j_call: TRBJ2-7; d_call: NA; clone_size: few; v_call: TRBV5-1; cdr3_nt: TGCGCCAGCAGCTTGCGGGACTTATCCTACGAGCAGTACTTC; cdr3_aa: CASSLRDLSYEQYF
j_call: TRBJ2-7; d_call: TRBD2; clone_size: NA; v_call: TRBV19; cdr3_nt: TGTGCCAGTAGTGCCCGGACTAGCGGAAGCCGAAGGTCCTACGAGCAGTACTTC; cdr3_aa: CASSARTSGSRRSYEQYF
j_call: TRBJ2-5; d_call: TRBD2; clone_size: once; v_call: TRBV7-8; cdr3_nt: TGTGCCAGCAGCTTAGGGCGGGAGGGGAGAAAGACCCAGTACTTC; cdr3_aa: CASSLGREGRKTQYF
j_call: TRBJ2-7; d_call: NA; clone_size: NA; v_call: TRBV10-3; cdr3_nt: TGTGCCATCAGTGCGGCAGGCCCATACGAGCAGTACTTC; cdr3_aa: CAISAAGPYEQYF
j_call: TRBJ2-1; d_call: TRBD2; clone_size: few; v_call: TRBV7-6; cdr3_nt: TGTGCCAGCAGCTTAGGTTGGACTAGCGGGGGGACCACCTACAATGAGCAGTTCTTC; cdr3_aa: CASSLGWTSGGTTYNEQFF
j_call: TRBJ2-7; d_call: NA; clone_size: few; v_call: TRBV7-8; cdr3_nt: TGTGCCAGCAGCAACCCGTCCTACGAGCAGTACTTC; cdr3_aa: CASSNPSYEQYF
j_call: TRBJ2-1; d_call: TRBD2; clone_size: once; v_call: TRBV7-2; cdr3_nt: TGTGCCAGCAGTGGCGGGAGGGCCTACAATGAGCAGTTCTTC; cdr3_aa: CASSGGRAYNEQFF
j_call: TRBJ1-6; d_call: NA; clone_size: few; v_call: TRBV6-1; cdr3_nt: TGTGCCAGCAGTGAAGGGCACGGGAGTTCACCCCTCCACTTT; cdr3_aa: CASSEGHGSSPLHF
j_call: TRBJ1-1; d_call: NA; clone_size: NA; v_call: TRBV5-1; cdr3_nt: TGCGCCAGCAGCCCGGACGGAGCAAACACTGAAGCTTTCTTT; cdr3_aa: CASSPDGANTEAFF
j_call: TRBJ2-5; d_call: NA; clone_size: NA; v_call: TRBV7-6; cdr3_nt: TGTGCCAGCAGCTTTGAGAGTGATGGGGAGACCCAGTACTTC; cdr3_aa: CASSFESDGETQYF
j_call: TRBJ2-7; d_call: NA; clone_size: once; v_call: TRBV2; cdr3_nt: TGTGCCAGCAGTGGACCCAGGCCGACCTACGAGCAGTACTTC; cdr3_aa: CASSGPRPTYEQYF
j_call: TRBJ2-2; d_call: NA; clone_size: NA; v_call: TRBV24-1; cdr3_nt: TGTGCCACCCGGGCAGGGTCGGCCACCGGGGAGCTGTTTTTT; cdr3_aa: CATRAGSATGELFF
j_call: TRBJ1-3; d_call: TRBD1; clone_size: NA; v_call: TRBV2; cdr3_nt: TGTGCCAGCAACCCGGGACAGAGCTCTGGAAACACCATATATTTT; cdr3_aa: CASNPGQSSGNTIYF
j_call: TRBJ2-1; d_call: NA; clone_size: few; v_call: TRBV7-2; cdr3_nt: TGTGCCAGCAGCTTAGAGTCAGGGGTTTACAATGAGCAGTTCTTC; cdr3_aa: CASSLESGVYNEQFF
j_call: TRBJ2-7; d_call: TRBD1; clone_size: NA; v_call: TRBV6-5; cdr3_nt: TGTGCCAGCAGGGATGGGACAGCCTCAACCTACGAGCAGTACTTC; cdr3_aa: CASRDGTASTYEQYF
j_call: TRBJ1-1; d_call: TRBD1; clone_size: few; v_call: TRBV7-9; cdr3_nt: TGTGCCAGCAGCGAGCACAGGGGGATGAACACTGAAGCTTTCTTT; cdr3_aa: CASSEHRGMNTEAFF
j_call: TRBJ2-7; d_call: NA; clone_size: NA; v_call: TRBV15; cdr3_nt: TGTGCCACCAGCGCCGAGAGGGGGGCGGCCTACGAGCAGTACTTC; cdr3_aa: CATSAERGAAYEQYF
j_call: TRBJ2-2; d_call: NA; clone_size: few; v_call: TRBV6-5; cdr3_nt: TGTGCCAGCAGTTACGGACAGCTCACCGGGGAGCTGTTTTTT; cdr3_aa: CASSYGQLTGELFF
j_call: TRBJ2-5; d_call: NA; clone_size: NA; v_call: TRBV5-8; cdr3_nt: TGTGCCAGCAGCTTCCCGGGACACCAAGAGACCCAGTACTTC; cdr3_aa: CASSFPGHQETQYF
j_call: TRBJ2-7; d_call: TRBD2; clone_size: few; v_call: TRBV7-9; cdr3_nt: TGTGCCAGCAGCTTAGGGCCGGGACTAGCGGCTAGCTACGAGCAGTACTTC; cdr3_aa: CASSLGPGLAASYEQYF
j_call: TRBJ2-1; d_call: NA; clone_size: NA; v_call: TRBV12-3/TRBV12-4; cdr3_nt: TGTGCCAGCAGTTCCGTCGGGGGAAATAGATGGAATGAGCAGTTCTTC; cdr3_aa: CASSSVGGNRWNEQFF
j_call: TRBJ1-1; d_call: NA; clone_size: NA; v_call: TRBV6-4; cdr3_nt: TGTGCCAGCAGTGCACAGGAGGGGAACACTGAAGCTTTCTTT; cdr3_aa: CASSAQEGNTEAFF
j_call: TRBJ1-2; d_call: TRBD1; clone_size: NA; v_call: TRBV7-9; cdr3_nt: TGTGCCAGCAGAACAGGGGATGACTATGGCTACACCTTC; cdr3_aa: CASRTGDDYGYTF
j_call: TRBJ2-1; d_call: NA; clone_size: many; v_call: TRBV20-1; cdr3_nt: TGCAGTGCTAGAGATTTTGGTGGGTACTACAATGAGCAGTTCTTC; cdr3_aa: CSARDFGGYYNEQFF
j_call: TRBJ2-1; d_call: NA; clone_size: NA; v_call: TRBV4-1; cdr3_nt: TGCGCCAGCAGCCATTCAGAGGGGGCGGGAAATGAGCAGTTCTTC; cdr3_aa: CASSHSEGAGNEQFF
j_call: TRBJ2-1; d_call: NA; clone_size: NA; v_call: TRBV7-9; cdr3_nt: TGTGCCAGCAGCTTGAGCGTATGGGAGGTGGACAATGAGCAGTTCTTC; cdr3_aa: CASSLSVWEVDNEQFF
j_call: TRBJ1-1; d_call: NA; clone_size: few; v_call: TRBV4-3; cdr3_nt: TGCGCCAGCAGCCAAGCCCGGTCCAGGAGCACTGAAGCTTTCTTT; cdr3_aa: CASSQARSRSTEAFF
j_call: TRBJ1-1; d_call: NA; clone_size: NA; v_call: TRBV12-3/TRBV12-4; cdr3_nt: TGTGCCAGCAGGGCCTCCATCGGGGTCAACACTGAAGCTTTCTTT; cdr3_aa: CASRASIGVNTEAFF
j_call: TRBJ2-6; d_call: NA; clone_size: few; v_call: TRBV24-1; cdr3_nt: TGTGCCACCAGTGACCCTACAAGCTCTGGGGCCAACGTCCTGACTTTC; cdr3_aa: CATSDPTSSGANVLTF
j_call: TRBJ2-1; d_call: NA; clone_size: NA; v_call: TRBV7-9; cdr3_nt: TGTGCCAGCACCCCCAAGAGGGCAGGGGTGTTCAATGAGCAGTTCTTC; cdr3_aa: CASTPKRAGVFNEQFF
j_call: TRBJ1-3; d_call: NA; clone_size: many; v_call: TRBV18; cdr3_nt: TGTGCCAGTTCCCCTGGAAACACCATATATTTT; cdr3_aa: CASSPGNTIYF
j_call: TRBJ2-1; d_call: NA; clone_size: NA; v_call: TRBV29-1; cdr3_nt: TGCAGCGCCTTGGACGGCTACAATGAGCAGTTCTTC; cdr3_aa: CSALDGYNEQFF
j_call: TRBJ2-7; d_call: TRBD1; clone_size: NA; v_call: TRBV7-9; cdr3_nt: TGTGCCAGCAGCCAGGGACAGGGGTTTAGCGAGCAGTACTTC; cdr3_aa: CASSQGQGFSEQYF
j_call: TRBJ2-3; d_call: NA; clone_size: many; v_call: TRBV12-3/TRBV12-4; cdr3_nt: TGTGCCAGCAGTTACAGAGATACGCAGTATTTT; cdr3_aa: CASSYRDTQYF
j_call: TRBJ2-5; d_call: NA; clone_size: few; v_call: TRBV6-5; cdr3_nt: TGTGCCAGCAGTAACCTAGAGACCCAGTACTTC; cdr3_aa: CASSNLETQYF
j_call: TRBJ1-1; d_call: TRBD1; clone_size: NA; v_call: TRBV5-1; cdr3_nt: TGCGCCAGCAGCTTGGGCGGGACAGGGTTTGGAGACACTGAAGCTTTCTTT; cdr3_aa: CASSLGGTGFGDTEAFF
j_call: TRBJ1-2; d_call: NA; clone_size: NA; v_call: TRBV29-1; cdr3_nt: TGCAGCGTTGAAGGCTACACCTTC; cdr3_aa: CSVEGYTF
j_call: TRBJ2-5; d_call: NA; clone_size: NA; v_call: TRBV29-1; cdr3_nt: TGCAGCGTCCTACAGGGCGAAGAGACCCAGTACTTC; cdr3_aa: CSVLQGEETQYF
j_call: TRBJ1-1; d_call: NA; clone_size: few; v_call: TRBV2; cdr3_nt: TGTGCCAGCAGCGTAGACAGTCGTGCTGAAGCTTTCTTT; cdr3_aa: CASSVDSRAEAFF
j_call: TRBJ1-1; d_call: NA; clone_size: few; v_call: TRBV5-1; cdr3_nt: TGCGCCAGCAGCTCGGCGCAGGGGAACACTGAAGCTTTCTTT; cdr3_aa: CASSSAQGNTEAFF
j_call: TRBJ2-1; d_call: TRBD1; clone_size: few; v_call: TRBV15; cdr3_nt: TGTGCCACCAGCATAAGGACAGGGAGGAATGAGCAGTTCTTC; cdr3_aa: CATSIRTGRNEQFF
j_call: TRBJ2-1; d_call: TRBD2; clone_size: NA; v_call: TRBV5-1; cdr3_nt: TGCGCCAGCAGCTTGGAACTAGCGGGAGTTGGTGAGCAGTTCTTC; cdr3_aa: CASSLELAGVGEQFF
j_call: TRBJ2-7; d_call: TRBD1; clone_size: NA; v_call: TRBV7-2; cdr3_nt: TGTGCCAGCAGCCTACCCCTAGGGACAGGGTCCCCCTACGAGCAGTACTTC; cdr3_aa: CASSLPLGTGSPYEQYF
j_call: TRBJ2-1; d_call: TRBD2; clone_size: few; v_call: TRBV25-1; cdr3_nt: TGTGCCAGCAGTGAAGGGGGGAAACTAGCGGGAGCTGAGCAGTTCTTC; cdr3_aa: CASSEGGKLAGAEQFF